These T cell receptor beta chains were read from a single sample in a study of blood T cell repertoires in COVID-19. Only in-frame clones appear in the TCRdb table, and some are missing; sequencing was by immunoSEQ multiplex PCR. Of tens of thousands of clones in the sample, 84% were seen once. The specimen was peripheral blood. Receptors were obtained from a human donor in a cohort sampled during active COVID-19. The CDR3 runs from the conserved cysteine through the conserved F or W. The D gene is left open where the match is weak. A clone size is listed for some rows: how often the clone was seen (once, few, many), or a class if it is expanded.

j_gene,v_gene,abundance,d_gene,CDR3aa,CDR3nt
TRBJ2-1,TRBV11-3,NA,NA,CASSPPGSGPYNEQFF,TGTGCCAGCAGCCCTCCTGGTAGCGGTCCTTACAATGAGCAGTTCTTC
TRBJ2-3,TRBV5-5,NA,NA,CASSSPGVPDTQYF,TGTGCCAGCAGCTCTCCAGGGGTTCCAGATACGCAGTATTTT
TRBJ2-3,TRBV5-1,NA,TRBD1,CASSRAGTGPTDTQYF,TGCGCCAGCAGCCGAGCTGGGACAGGCCCCACAGATACGCAGTATTTT
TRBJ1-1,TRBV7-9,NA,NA,CASSLDFGWTEAFF,TGTGCCAGCAGCTTAGACTTCGGTTGGACTGAAGCTTTCTTT
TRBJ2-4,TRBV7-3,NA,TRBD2,CASSNPGLAGESENIQYF,TGTGCCAGCAGCAATCCGGGACTAGCGGGGGAATCGGAAAACATTCAGTACTTC
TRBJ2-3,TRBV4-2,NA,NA,CASSRDRITDTQYF,TGTGCCAGCAGCCGTGACAGGATCACAGATACGCAGTATTTT
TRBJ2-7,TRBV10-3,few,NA,CAARQAYEQYF,TGTGCCGCCAGACAGGCCTACGAGCAGTACTTC
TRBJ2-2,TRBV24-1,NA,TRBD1,CATSDRTGKANTGELFF,TGTGCCACCAGTGATCGGACAGGGAAGGCGAACACCGGGGAGCTGTTTTTT
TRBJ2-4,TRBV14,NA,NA,CASSQLQGGGRNIQYF,TGTGCCAGCAGCCAACTCCAAGGGGGGGGAAGAAACATTCAGTACTTC
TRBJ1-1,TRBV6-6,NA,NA,CASSYSSMNTEAFF,TGTGCCAGCAGTTACTCATCCATGAACACTGAAGCTTTCTTT
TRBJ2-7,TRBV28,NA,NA,CASKVGGKGIYEQYF,TGTGCCAGCAAAGTAGGGGGTAAAGGGATCTACGAGCAGTACTTC
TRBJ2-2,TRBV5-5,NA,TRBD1,CASSPPLTGDRELFF,TGTGCCAGCAGCCCACCCCTCACAGGGGACCGGGAGCTGTTTTTT
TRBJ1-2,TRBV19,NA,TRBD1,CASRTRQGNYGYTF,TGTGCCAGTAGGACTAGACAGGGAAACTATGGCTACACCTTC
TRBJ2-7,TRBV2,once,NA,CASSRGNVGFYEQYF,TGTGCCAGCAGCAGGGGAAACGTCGGGTTCTACGAGCAGTACTTC
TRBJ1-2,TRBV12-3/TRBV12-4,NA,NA,CASRPPGGGYTF,TGTGCCAGCAGACCCCCAGGTGGGGGCTACACCTTC
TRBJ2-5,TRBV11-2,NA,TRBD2,CASSHGTSGGRQETQYF,TGTGCCAGCAGCCACGGGACTAGCGGGGGGCGCCAAGAGACCCAGTACTTC
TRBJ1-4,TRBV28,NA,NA,CASSLRQGGSNEKLFF,TGTGCCAGCAGTTTGCGTCAGGGAGGGTCTAATGAAAAACTGTTTTTT
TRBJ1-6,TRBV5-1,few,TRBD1,CASSHTGGSSYNSPLHF,TGCGCCAGCAGCCATACAGGGGGGAGCTCCTATAATTCACCCCTCCACTTT
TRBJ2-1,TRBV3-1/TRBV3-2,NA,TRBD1,CASSPVPGQGGGNSNEQFF,TGTGCCAGCAGCCCAGTTCCGGGACAGGGAGGGGGGAATAGCAATGAGCAGTTCTTC
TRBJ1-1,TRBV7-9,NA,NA,CASSSRWRGNTEAFF,TGTGCCAGCAGCTCGAGGTGGCGGGGGAACACTGAAGCTTTCTTT
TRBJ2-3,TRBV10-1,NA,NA,CASSVGEDTQYF,TGCGCCAGCAGTGTCGGGGAAGATACGCAGTATTTT
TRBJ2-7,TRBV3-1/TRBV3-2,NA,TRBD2,CASSSPGLPYEQYF,TGTGCCAGCAGCTCCCCGGGACTACCTTACGAGCAGTACTTC
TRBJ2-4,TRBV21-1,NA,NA,CASRGIAKNIQYF,TGTGCCAGCCGCGGGATCGCCAAAAACATTCAGTACTTC
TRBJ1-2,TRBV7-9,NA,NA,CASSSPANYGYTF,TGTGCCAGCAGCTCCCCGGCTAACTATGGCTACACCTTC
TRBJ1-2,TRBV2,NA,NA,CASTEATVGYGYTF,TGTGCCAGCACTGAAGCGACAGTGGGCTATGGCTACACCTTC
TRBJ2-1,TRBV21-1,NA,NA,CASMTPTANEQFF,TGTGCCAGCATGACTCCGACCGCCAATGAGCAGTTCTTC
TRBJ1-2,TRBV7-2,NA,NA,CASSLMSQGLNYGYTF,TGTGCCAGCAGCTTAATGTCTCAGGGGCTGAACTATGGCTACACCTTC
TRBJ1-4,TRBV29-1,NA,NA,CSVSAQEAELFF,TGCAGCGTCAGTGCTCAGGAGGCAGAACTGTTTTTT
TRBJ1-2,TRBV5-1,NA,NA,CASSLVSGGNYGYTF,TGCGCCAGCAGCTTGGTTTCTGGAGGGAACTATGGCTACACCTTC
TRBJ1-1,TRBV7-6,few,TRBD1,CASSLGDRGMNTEAFF,TGTGCCAGCAGCTTAGGGGACAGGGGAATGAACACTGAAGCTTTCTTT